This entry is about one TCR beta chain. Its antigen is undetermined. The sample contains more than one DNA sequence encoding this CDR3. This record comes from a study of identifying expanded T cells in peripheral blood. Data came from immunoSEQ multiplex PCR; TCRdb stores just in-frame clones and leaves some out. Found here are under 100,000 clones, about 85% of them singletons; the top ten hold roughly 4%. Study-level results: Variance in clone template counts between approximately two-week samples significantly increased with total template count across all healthy donors. About 1.3 clones differed between technical replicates, versus around 15 and 18 over time.

Healthy donors had no documented immune events, such as infections, while sampled. V was trimmed by 0 bases and J by 2 bases, leaving 9 bases between them. Germline V gene lookup returns CDR1 SGDLS and CDR2 YYNGEE. The CDR3 is 14 amino acids. The sample comprised blood. The V call is TRBV9, the J call TRBJ2-7; D gene ambiguous. The sequence was collected from a person between 18 and 75 years old in good health. The CDR3 here is CASSVVGGPYEQYF. The DNA of the CDR3 is TGTGCCAGCAGCGTAGTTGGCGGACCCTACGAGCAGTACTTC.